This TCR beta chain is from a study of blood T cells in healthy people across ages (dated by TCRdb to about 2015). About the full investigation: In model experiments, template switching captured about one uniquely barcoded TCR beta cDNA molecule for every two T cells. To track age-related changes in TCR beta repertoire diversity, the study relied on deep sequencing normalized with unique cDNA molecular identifiers. The donors were divided into four age groups: young (average around 15 years), middle-aged (roughly 40), aged (approximately 62) and long-lived (roughly 82). To avoid experimental bias, donors of different ages were spread randomly across the sequencing lanes. Using the same blood draw, the study looked at two additional independent replicas of 1 million unique cDNA reads for two donors, one aged 18 to 30 and the other aged 80 or older.

The paper's findings and limits, for the study overall: Estimates of total diversity from one million sequenced T cells were regarded as lower bounds and underestimates. Observed TCR beta diversity per million T cells fell roughly linearly with age, and a significant reduction was already apparent by age about 38. Because profiling used bulk unsorted PBMCs, naive and antigen-experienced compartments could not be compared conclusively. Compared with the aged group, more naive CD4+ T cells, fewer expanded clones and increased TCR diversity were shown by the long-lived group, suggesting age selection. A strong correlation was found between observed TCR beta diversity and the percentage of naive T cells measured by flow cytometry. Because the CMV infection status of the donors was unknown, age-related changes in expanded clonotypes may potentially have been confounded.

Library prep was done by 5' RACE. Instrument on record: Illumina HiSeq 2500. A second PCR of roughly 7 to 12 cycles was run with a J-beta primer mix and a sample-barcoded 5' primer. A unique molecular identifier was introduced onto each TCR beta cDNA molecule by a template-switch 5' adaptor carrying 12 random nucleotides. Each sample yielded at least 3 million CDR3-containing paired-end reads. The Mint cDNA synthesis kit, primed by a TRBC-specific oligonucleotide, was used to synthesize first-strand cDNA from all RNA. All cDNA was treated with uracil-DNA glycosylase and then went through a first 18-cycle PCR with the universal primers M1SS and BC2_uni_R. The authors' pipeline ran thus. For normalization, 1 million high-quality reads, each with a distinct molecular identifier, were randomly selected from each sample. Reads sharing molecular identifiers were discarded rather than binned into consensus sequences. MiTCR, with a Q25 quality threshold and the strictest error-elimination algorithm, was used for CDR3 identification, clonotype clustering and error correction. A nonparametric unseen species model using Euler transformation provided a lower-bound estimate of total TCR beta diversity. Using fastp at Q25 and MiXCR, TCRdb reprocessed the public reads and kept productive beta chains. Identical CDR3 protein sequences are pooled into one entry, listed with their most common genes and DNA. TCRdb's processing, not the authors' own work, is the source of the V and J calls. Present in this sample are about 690,000 distinct CDR3 sequences, 40% to 50% of which were seen just once. 25% to 35% of the sample comes from the top ten.

Via the germline V gene (reference sequence), CDR1 is GTSNPN and CDR2 SVGIG. V is cut by 4 bases and J by 7 bases, and the space between the germline ends is 16 bases. The CDR3 sequence holds 13 residues, the cysteine and phenylalanine included. Solely the CDR3 DNA is kept, with 39 bases framed from the first base. As to this clonotype: This receptor's antigen is unknown. No clone much larger than this one lies a single base away; base qualities are absent.

The roughly 39 donors, aged about 6 to 90 years, were systemically healthy Caucasian individuals from Russia. Approximately 10 milliliters of peripheral blood were collected from each donor into EDTA-treated Vacutainer tubes. Ficoll-Paque density-gradient centrifugation was used to isolate PBMCs, with at least 6 million per sample. Trizol reagent was used to extract total RNA from PBMCs, with at least 6 micrograms per sample. The percentages of naive CD45RAhigh/CD27high T cells were determined by flow cytometry on a PBMC aliquot from every donor. The sequence joins TRBV30 to TRBJ1-1; the D gene is perhaps TRBD1, from 5 matching bases. This clonotype originated in a man older than 75 in good health. The sequencing input was blood. This receptor carries the CDR3 CAWTRDRNVEAFF. The nucleotides read TGTGCCTGGACCCGGGACCGGAACGTTGAAGCTTTCTTT.